This TCR beta chain stems from a study of T cells in Graves' hyperthyroidism and ophthalmopathy. Clinical symptoms, serum thyroxine, TRAb, thyroid ultrasound and orbital computed tomography informed diagnoses. In its sample, this clonotype was seen many times. Regions amplified from RNA transcripts were the TCR beta CDR3 regions. RT-PCR in the first round (using the HTBI primer set) targeted the TCR CDR3. One entry per CDR3 protein, called by TCRdb with MiXCR from the multiplex PCR reads. The table has more than 300,000 distinct CDR3 sequences, roughly 13% seen once. CDR1 and CDR2 from the germline V gene are MNHNY and SVGAGI (reference sequence). CDR3 size: 12 residues. The V and J ends lost 0 bases and 5 bases respectively, with 4 bases between them.

Input material: blood. The source is a woman aged 18-29 years with Graves' hyperthyroidism. The genes are TRBV6-6 and TRBJ2-5; D call uncertain. The CDR3 DNA reads TGTGCCAGCAGTTACTCGTCCGAGACCCAGTACTTC. This gives the protein CASSYSSETQYF.